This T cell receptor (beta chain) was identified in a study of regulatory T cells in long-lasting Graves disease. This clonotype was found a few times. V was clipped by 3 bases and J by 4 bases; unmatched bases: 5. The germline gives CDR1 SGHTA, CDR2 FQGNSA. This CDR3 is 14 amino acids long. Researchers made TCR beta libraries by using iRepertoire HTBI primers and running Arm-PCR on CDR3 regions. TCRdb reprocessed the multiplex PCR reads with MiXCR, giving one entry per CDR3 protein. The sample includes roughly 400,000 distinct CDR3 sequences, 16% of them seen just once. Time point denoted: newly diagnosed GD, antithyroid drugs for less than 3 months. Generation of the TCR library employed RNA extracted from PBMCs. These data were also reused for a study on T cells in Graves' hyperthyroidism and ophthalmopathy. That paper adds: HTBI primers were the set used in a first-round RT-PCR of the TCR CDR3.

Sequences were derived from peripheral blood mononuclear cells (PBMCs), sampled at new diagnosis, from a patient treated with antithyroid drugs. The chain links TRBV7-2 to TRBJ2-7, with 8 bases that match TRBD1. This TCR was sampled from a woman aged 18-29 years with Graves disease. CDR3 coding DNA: TGTGCCAGCAGCTTCGACAGGGGAGGATACGAGCAGTACTTC. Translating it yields CASSFDRGGYEQYF.